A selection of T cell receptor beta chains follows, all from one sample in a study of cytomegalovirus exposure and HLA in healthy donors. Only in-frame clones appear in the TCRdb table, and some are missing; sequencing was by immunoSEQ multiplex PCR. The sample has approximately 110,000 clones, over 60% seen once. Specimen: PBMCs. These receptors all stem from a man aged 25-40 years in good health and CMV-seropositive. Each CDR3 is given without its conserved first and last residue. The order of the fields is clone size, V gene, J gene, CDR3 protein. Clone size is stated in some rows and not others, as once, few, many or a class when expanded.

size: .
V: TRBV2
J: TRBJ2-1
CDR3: ASSVRDTGLDEQF

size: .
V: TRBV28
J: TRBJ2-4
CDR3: ASSPVQGAAKNIQY

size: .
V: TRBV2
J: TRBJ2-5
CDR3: ASKRRTGGSETQY

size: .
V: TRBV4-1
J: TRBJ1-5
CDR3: ASSRNRDSNQPQH

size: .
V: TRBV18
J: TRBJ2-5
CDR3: ASSPSMRLAGDLETQY

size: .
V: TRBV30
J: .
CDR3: AWSVVAGAREQY

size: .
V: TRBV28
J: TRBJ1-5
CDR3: ASSSRTPPPGQPQH

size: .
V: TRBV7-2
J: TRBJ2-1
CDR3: ASSLSGGAGDEQF

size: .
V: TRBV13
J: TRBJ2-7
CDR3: ASSLGRVAGEQY

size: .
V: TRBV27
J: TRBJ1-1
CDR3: ATARTVLNTEAF

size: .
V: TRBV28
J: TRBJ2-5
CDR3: ASSLGGAGETQY

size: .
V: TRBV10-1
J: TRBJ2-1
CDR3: ASSEEAGGGRTNEQF

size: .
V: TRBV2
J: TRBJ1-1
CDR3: ASSKGPSGLNTEAF

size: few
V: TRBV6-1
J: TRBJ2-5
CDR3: ASSGLAGGQETQY

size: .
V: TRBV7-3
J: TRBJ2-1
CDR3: ASSLVSSSYNEQF

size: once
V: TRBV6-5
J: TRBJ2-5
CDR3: ASSYGLAVWAQY

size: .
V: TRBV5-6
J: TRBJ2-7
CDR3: ASSLLRGGPYEQY

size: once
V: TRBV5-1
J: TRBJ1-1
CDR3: ASSLGGGMGTDTEAF

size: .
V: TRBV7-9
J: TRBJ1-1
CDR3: SSSLENMNTEAF

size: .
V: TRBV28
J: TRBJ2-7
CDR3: ASSRGDRGAYEQY

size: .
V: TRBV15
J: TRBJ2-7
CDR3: ATSSTGVAYEQY

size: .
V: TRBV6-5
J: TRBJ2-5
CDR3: ASRRAGGWGETQY

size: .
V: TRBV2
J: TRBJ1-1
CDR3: ASSEALNRDRVTEAF

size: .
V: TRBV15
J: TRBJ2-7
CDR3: ATSNPGLAVHEQY

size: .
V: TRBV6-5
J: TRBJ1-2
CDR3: ASSFGASYGYT

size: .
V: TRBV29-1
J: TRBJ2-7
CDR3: SAVGQGRWEQY

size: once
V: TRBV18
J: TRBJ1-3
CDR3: ASSPPSLSSGNTIY

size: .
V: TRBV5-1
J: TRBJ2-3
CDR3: ASSLSPFTDTQY

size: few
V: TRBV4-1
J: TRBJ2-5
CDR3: ASSHPTRSRTQY

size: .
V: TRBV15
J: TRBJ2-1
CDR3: ATSREQMLTNNEQF

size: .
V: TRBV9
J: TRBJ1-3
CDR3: ASSVAASEASGNTIY

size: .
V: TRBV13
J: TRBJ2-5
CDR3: ASSRGLAGGETQY

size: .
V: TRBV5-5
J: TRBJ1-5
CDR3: ASSFGQGNQPQH

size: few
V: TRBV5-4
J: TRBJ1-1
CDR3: ASSSGTGREAF

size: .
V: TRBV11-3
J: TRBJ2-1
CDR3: ASSAAWTGKGEQF

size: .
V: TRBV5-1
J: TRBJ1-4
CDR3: ASSLGQGGEPNEKLF

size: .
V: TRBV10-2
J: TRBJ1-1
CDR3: ASTAGHTEAF

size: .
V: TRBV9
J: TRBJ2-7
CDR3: ASSVGWTGGDEQY

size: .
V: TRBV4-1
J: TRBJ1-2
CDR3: ASSHYQGANYGYT

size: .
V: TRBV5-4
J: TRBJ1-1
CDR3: ASSPSWGVTEAF

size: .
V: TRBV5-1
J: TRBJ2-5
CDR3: ASSRVEGETQY

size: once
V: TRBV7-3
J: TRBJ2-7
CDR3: ASSLRGNTGSEQY

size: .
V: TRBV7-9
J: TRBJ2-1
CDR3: ASSLNNYNEQF

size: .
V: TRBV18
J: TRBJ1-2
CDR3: ASSPSGLYYGYT

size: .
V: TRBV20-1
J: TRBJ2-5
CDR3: SAAIEETQY

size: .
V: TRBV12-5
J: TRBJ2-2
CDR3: ASGYPSGASTGELF

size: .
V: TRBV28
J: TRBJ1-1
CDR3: ASSFGGTTF

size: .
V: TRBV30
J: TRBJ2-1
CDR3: AWSVPPYNEQF

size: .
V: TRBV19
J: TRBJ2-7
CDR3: ASSIEGHPRTSEQY

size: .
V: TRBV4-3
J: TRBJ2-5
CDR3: ASSHLARRGQRGETQY

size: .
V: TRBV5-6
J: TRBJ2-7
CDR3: ASSPMRVGSGPAVKQY

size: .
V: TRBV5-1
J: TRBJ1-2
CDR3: ASSVTGDNGYT

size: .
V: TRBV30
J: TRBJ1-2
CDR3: AWSKTGDYGYT

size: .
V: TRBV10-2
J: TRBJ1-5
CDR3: ASVPSGQGENQPQH

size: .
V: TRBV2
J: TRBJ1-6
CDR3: ASTPDWSYNSPLH